Presented here are 16 T cell receptor beta chains from one specimen sequenced in a study of T-cell reconstitution after alpha-beta-depleted transplantation in children (dated by TCRdb to 2015 to 2016). Explained via the paper, the treatment or condition label denotes: allogeneic hematopoietic cell transplantation with graft depleted of TCRalphabeta T cells and CD19 B cells. The receptor library was made with PCR. TCRdb records Illumina HiSeq 2500 as the sequencer. Molecular barcoding was employed in the preparation of TCR libraries, with unique molecular identifiers being used to normalize TCRbeta repertoire quantification. Using fastp at Q25 and MiXCR, TCRdb reprocessed the public reads and kept productive beta chains. Rows are unified per CDR3 protein, each entry keeping the most common DNA and genes. Counted in this sample were hundreds of thousands of distinct CDR3 sequences; 7.5% to 9.5% of them appeared once. The top ten hold approximately 40% of the sample.

Source: PBMCs, mostly from graft donor cells, taken 360 days after TCRalphabeta/CD19-depleted stem cell transplant. These receptors all stem from a male patient aged 2 to 10 who had a stem cell transplant for acute myeloid leukemia, so the T cells may come from the graft donor.

This clonotype was seen many times. A read error may account for a junction end that differs from germline. The rearrangement uses TRBV7-7 and TRBJ2-2; D call uncertain. The germline gives CDR1 SSHAT, CDR2 FNYEAQ (reference sequence). The CDR3 spans 13 residues. The CDR3 bases are TGTGCTAGCAGCTTAGAGGCAACCGGGGAGCTGTTTTTT. It encodes CASSLEATGELFF.

There are a few counts of this clonotype. The chain couples TRBV7-8 to TRBJ1-3; TRBD1 matches 7 bases. This CDR3 region has 16 residues. Germline V gene lookup returns CDR1 SGHVS and CDR2 FQNEAQ. The V and J ends lost 4 bases and 8 bases, in that order; junction bases with no gene match: 14. This CDR3 reads CASSSHEGGAGDTIYF. DNA for the CDR3: TGTGCCAGCAGCTCCCACGAAGGGGGCGCGGGTGACACCATATATTTT.

The genes are TRBV10-2 and TRBJ1-2; maybe TRBD1 (6 bases). This CDR3 contains 13 residues. V lost 7 bases and J 7 bases, leaving 16 bases between the germline ends. Germline V gene sequence: CDR1 WSHSY, CDR2 SAAADI. The CDR3 spells CASKGGGPSGYTF. In DNA form, the CDR3 reads TGCGCCAGCAAGGGGGGGGGCCCTAGTGGCTACACCTTC.

This clonotype was observed at least ten times. V usage is TRBV27 and J usage is TRBJ2-7; 10 bases align to TRBD1. V was pared by 5 bases and J by 4 bases, with 11 bases of the junction left unmatched. The CDR3 contains 16 residues. Germline CDR1 MNHEY, CDR2 SMNVEV (reference sequence). The DNA of the CDR3 is TGTGCCAGCAGTACCTGGACAGGGGGATTGCTGTACGAGCAGTACTTC. Translated, it gives CASSTWTGGLLYEQYF.

This clonotype has a count of ten or more. This chain uses TRBV5-1 with TRBJ1-3; D may be TRBD1 (5 bases). The CDR3 runs to 14 residues. V was pared by 4 bases and J by 0 bases, with 8 bases between. From germline, CDR1 is SGHRS and CDR2 YFSETQ. This chain's CDR3 is CASSNGHSGNTIYF. DNA for the CDR3: TGCGCCAGCAGCAATGGACACTCTGGAAACACCATATATTTT.

The rearrangement uses TRBV20-1 and TRBJ2-1, with 9 positions matching TRBD1. After removal of 6 bases from V and 9 bases from J, the junction contained 12 bases not matched to a gene. The CDR3 is made up of 14 amino acids. Germline V gives CDR1 DFQATT, CDR2 SNEGSKA (reference sequence). CDR3 DNA sequence: TGCAGTGCCCGACCGGACAGGGGCCCTAGTGAGCAGTTCTTC. It yields the protein CSARPDRGPSEQFF.

This clonotype appeared many times. This chain uses TRBV7-3 with TRBJ2-7; 9 bases line up with TRBD2. V lost 0 bases and J lost 3; bases outside the gene matches: 9. CDR1 and CDR2 from the germline V gene are SGHTA and FQGTGA. The CDR3 contains 17 residues. The CDR3 here is CASSLTDGSGGVYEQYV. CDR3 nucleotide sequence: TGTGCCAGCAGCTTAACGGATGGTAGCGGGGGTGTCTACGAGCAGTACGTC.

This clonotype was recorded many times. The gene calls are TRBV6-5 and TRBJ2-1; 9 bases match TRBD2. Germline assignment: CDR1 MNHEY and CDR2 SVGAGI. CDR3 length: 15 residues. V lost 6 bases to trimming and J lost 9 bases; unmatched junction nucleotides: 12. The CDR3 is CASRRSGSGLGEQFF. The CDR3 DNA reads TGTGCCAGCAGGCGTAGCGGGAGTGGGCTCGGTGAGCAGTTCTTC.

This clonotype was seen only a few times. J is TRBJ1-5 and V is TRBV6-2 or TRBV6-3; 11 bases fit TRBD1. Germline lookup yields CDR1 MNHEY and CDR2 SVGEGT. With 6 bases clipped from V and 9 bases from J, the junction kept 7 bases outside the gene matches. This CDR3 is built from 14 residues. The CDR3 region is CASRRDRGEPPQHF. The CDR3, as DNA: TGTGCCAGCAGACGGGACAGGGGGGAACCGCCCCAGCATTTT.

This clonotype was detected many times. The chain couples TRBV7-2 to TRBJ2-1; 8 nucleotides align to TRBD1. CDR3 length equals 14 residues. The J segment lost 9 bases and the V segment lost 2 bases, leaving 6 bases of the junction unmatched. Germline CDR1 is SGHTA and CDR2 is FQGNSA. The CDR3: CASSLISGGLEQFF. CDR3 DNA sequence: TGTGCCAGCAGCTTAATTTCAGGGGGCCTTGAGCAGTTCTTC. Supplemented by reference TRBV7-2 and TRBJ2-1, the full variable domain reads GAGVSQSPSNKVTEKGKDVELRCDPISGHTALYWYRQSLGQGLEFLIYFQGNSAPDKSGLPSDRFSAERTGGSVSTLTIQRTQQEDSAVYLCASSLISGGLEQFFGPGTRLTVL.

V and J are TRBV5-1 and TRBJ2-7; 8 bases are shared with TRBD1. Trimming at V came to 0 bases and at J to 4 bases, leaving 6 bases not matched to a gene. The CDR3 loop spans 15 amino acids. Per the germline V gene, CDR1 is SGHRS and CDR2 is YFSETQ. For the CDR3, the DNA is TGCGCCAGCAGCTTGGCCGTTGGACAGGGATACGAGCAGTACGTC. This translates into CASSLAVGQGYEQYV.

This clonotype was seen only a few times. The chain joins TRBV14 to TRBJ2-1, with TRBD1 matching over 7 bases. The CDR3 length is 15 residues. Germline CDR1 SGHDN, CDR2 FVKESK. Trimming cost V 4 bases and J 4 bases; bases outside gene matches: 7. CDR3 sequence reads: CASSLDRVVYNEQFF. DNA for the CDR3: TGTGCCAGCAGCCTCGACAGGGTAGTATACAATGAGCAGTTCTTC.

This clonotype has only a few counts. As DNA, the CDR3 is TGTGCCAGCAGTTTCAGGACTAGCGGGAGATCAGGAGATACGCAGTATTTT. It translates to CASSFRTSGRSGDTQYF. V gene TRBV6-5 combines with J gene TRBJ2-3; 13 bases fit TRBD2. Germline lookup yields CDR1 MNHEY and CDR2 SVGAGI. This CDR3 contains 17 residues. Losses at the gene ends were 4 bases for V and 5 bases for J; bases not matched to a gene: 9.

This clonotype has ten or more counts. V and J are TRBV12-3 or TRBV12-4 and TRBJ1-2; TRBD1 is a possible D gene (6 bases). This CDR3 is built from 13 residues. Trimming shortened V by 6 bases and J by 4 bases, and 12 bases separated the two germline ends. DNA for the CDR3: TGTGCCAGCAGCCAACAGGGAACCTATGGCTACACCTTC. As protein: CASSQQGTYGYTF.

This clonotype was seen many times. The chain has TRBV28 and TRBJ2-7; unclear D gene. The CDR3 loop spans 14 amino acids. Germline V gene lookup returns CDR1 MDHEN and CDR2 SYDVKM. The ends were cut back, 5 bases at V and 0 bases at J, with 11 bases in the middle. In nucleotides, the CDR3 is TGTGCCAGCAGTGCTGTTGGGTTCTCCTACGAGCAGTACGTC. Protein product: CASSAVGFSYEQYV.

This clonotype showed up just a few times. This chain joins TRBV4-2 and TRBJ2-4; 13 bases agree with TRBD2. The CDR3 spans 18 residues. Germline lookup yields CDR1 LGHNA and CDR2 YNFKEQ. V was clipped by 1 base and J by 6 bases; unmatched bases: 9. The CDR3 loop reads CASSQARPGLAGRNIQYF. For the CDR3, the DNA is TGTGCCAGCAGCCAAGCCAGACCGGGACTAGCGGGGAGAAACATTCAGTACTTC.